The clone carrying this T cell receptor (beta chain) was seen only a few times. What it recognizes is unknown. PCR employed 60 Vbeta and 13 Jbeta primers. The assay was immunoSEQ multiplex PCR, and TCRdb's table has in-frame clones only and misses some. Seen here are under 200,000 clones, roughly 75% observed once, and the top ten hold approximately 2.3%. This CDR3 has 14 residues. The ends lost 5 bases at V and 0 bases at J; junction bases unmatched: 3. The germline V gene has CDR1 SGHTA and CDR2 FQGNSA. The record originates from a study of cytomegalovirus exposure and HLA in healthy donors. Across the whole study: Membership in the Caucasian-associated ancestry cluster was found for 81% of a few hundred genotyped donors.

Study-level findings and limits: Association of a missense DCLRE1C variant with TCR beta V- and J-gene trimming was reported in a later analysis.

This clonotype was obtained from a female donor in good health and CMV-seronegative. V usage is TRBV7-2 and J usage is TRBJ1-1, with TRBD1 matching over 7 bases. Sequencing was carried out using PBMCs. The CDR3 nucleotides are TGTGCCAGCAGCATGGGACAGTTGAACACTGAAGCTTTCTTT. This translates into CASSMGQLNTEAFF.